A selection of T cell receptor beta chains follows, all from one sample in a study of beta chain features in type 1 diabetes. Measured with immunoSEQ multiplex PCR; TCRdb has only the in-frame clones, and not every one. The sample records 100,000 to 150,000 clones, 15% to 20% being singletons. The sequenced sample consisted of central memory CD4+ T cells from blood. The receptor set was obtained from a man aged 18 to 30 with type 1 diabetes. The CDR3 runs from the conserved cysteine through the conserved F or W. D genes are given only for firm matches. The size of a clone is reported for some rows only, either as once, few or many, or as a class for expanded clones.

TRBV19,few,TRBD2,TRBJ2-5,CASSIGGSPGETQYF,TGTGCCAGTAGTATTGGCGGGAGCCCCGGGGAGACCCAGTACTTC
TRBV2,NA,NA,TRBJ1-2,CASSDRSRAGYGYTF,TGTGCCAGCAGTGATAGGAGCAGGGCTGGCTATGGCTACACCTTC
TRBV18,NA,NA,TRBJ2-7,CASSGGYGYEQYF,TGTGCCAGCTCAGGGGGCTATGGCTACGAGCAGTACTTC
TRBV4-2,few,NA,TRBJ2-7,CASSQAVGYEQYF,TGTGCCAGCAGCCAAGCGGTGGGATACGAGCAGTACTTC
TRBV29-1,NA,NA,TRBJ1-2,CSVDQSGYTF,TGCAGCGTTGATCAGAGCGGCTACACCTTC
TRBV7-9,many,TRBD2,TRBJ2-3,CASSPGLAGLTDTQYF,TGTGCCAGCAGCCCCGGACTAGCGGGACTCACAGATACGCAGTATTTT
TRBV27,few,NA,TRBJ1-4,CASSLWRGFEKLFF,TGTGCCAGCAGCCTCTGGAGAGGGTTTGAAAAACTGTTTTTT
TRBV7-2,NA,NA,TRBJ2-2,CASSPDTGELFF,TGTGCCAGCAGCCCTGACACCGGGGAGCTGTTTTTT
TRBV9,NA,NA,TRBJ1-2,CASSPHRDLDYGYTF,TGTGCCAGCAGCCCTCACAGGGATCTCGATTATGGCTACACCTTC
TRBV2,NA,NA,TRBJ1-1,CASSGMGRDTITAEAFF,TGTGCCAGCAGTGGAATGGGGCGGGACACGATAACCGCTGAAGCTTTCTTT
TRBV27,once,NA,TRBJ1-1,CASSFFSGDTEAFF,TGTGCCAGCAGTTTCTTCTCAGGGGATACTGAAGCTTTCTTT
TRBV7-2,NA,NA,TRBJ1-5,CASSLGTAYSNQPQHF,TGTGCCAGCAGCTTAGGGACAGCATATAGCAATCAGCCCCAGCATTTT
TRBV5-1,NA,NA,TRBJ1-1,CASSLERNAEAFF,TGCGCCAGCAGCTTGGAGAGGAACGCTGAAGCTTTCTTT
TRBV5-4,NA,NA,TRBJ2-7,CASSLAEPGGEQYF,TGTGCCAGCAGCTTGGCCGAGCCCGGAGGGGAGCAGTACTTC
TRBV2,NA,NA,TRBJ2-5,CASHGRASETQYF,TGTGCCAGCCATGGAAGGGCCTCGGAGACCCAGTACTTC
TRBV9,few,TRBD1,TRBJ1-2,CASSVGQGGYTF,TGTGCCAGCAGCGTAGGACAGGGTGGCTACACCTTC
TRBV9,few,TRBD1,TRBJ2-6,CASSVAGQGVPGANVLTF,TGTGCCAGCAGCGTAGCCGGACAGGGGGTCCCTGGGGCCAACGTCCTGACTTTC
TRBV18,few,NA,TRBJ2-1,CASSPSLVRENEQFF,TGTGCCAGCTCACCTAGCCTAGTCAGGGAGAATGAGCAGTTCTTC
TRBV6-1,few,NA,TRBJ2-1,CASRRGSEGNEQFF,TGTGCCAGCAGGCGGGGCTCCGAGGGAAATGAGCAGTTCTTC
TRBV4-2,NA,TRBD1,TRBJ1-5,CASSHAGTDQDQPQHF,TGTGCCAGCAGCCACGCCGGGACAGATCAGGATCAGCCCCAGCATTTT
TRBV25-1,NA,NA,TRBJ2-7,CASSDQSYEQYF,TGTGCCAGCAGTGACCAGAGCTACGAGCAGTACTTC
TRBV6-6,many,NA,TRBJ2-5,CASSYSQGDYETQYF,TGTGCCAGCAGTTACTCACAGGGTGATTACGAGACCCAGTACTTC
TRBV18,NA,TRBD1,TRBJ1-2,CASQPGQAYGYTF,TGTGCCAGCCAACCGGGACAGGCCTATGGCTACACCTTC
TRBV18,NA,NA,TRBJ1-4,CASSPGSTNEKLFF,TGTGCCAGCTCACCAGGTTCAACTAATGAAAAACTGTTTTTT
TRBV27,NA,TRBD2,TRBJ2-7,CASSVSGREHEQYF,TGTGCCAGCAGTGTGAGCGGGAGGGAACACGAGCAGTACTTC
TRBV10-3,few,TRBD2,TRBJ2-1,CAIRPSGGNNEQFF,TGTGCCATCAGGCCTAGCGGGGGGAACAATGAGCAGTTCTTC
TRBV19,few,TRBD2,TRBJ2-1,CASSASSGRFGEQFF,TGTGCCAGTAGTGCATCTAGCGGGAGGTTCGGGGAGCAGTTCTTC
TRBV18,NA,TRBD1,TRBJ2-2,CASSPLPDRGHGTGELFF,TGTGCCAGCTCACCTTTGCCGGACAGGGGGCACGGCACCGGGGAGCTGTTTTTT